A selection of T cell receptor beta chains follows, all from one sample in a study of CD8 T cells in ankylosing spondylitis. Each CDR3 protein gets one entry after TCRdb re-called the 5' RACE reads with MiXCR. The repertoire holds a few hundred thousand distinct CDR3 sequences, about 10% seen once, with 5.5% to 8% in the top ten. Specimen: blood, either unsorted or a sorted T cell fraction (not recorded which). The receptors stem from a male donor with ankylosing spondylitis or in good health (not recorded which). CDR3s include the opening cysteine and the closing phenylalanine or tryptophan. D genes are given only for firm matches. Only some rows state a clone size, as once, few, many or a class for expanded clones.

>TRBJ2-1|many|-|TRBV6-1
TGTGCCAGCAGGGTCGGAGGAACCTACTACAATGAGCAGTTCTTC
CASRVGGTYYNEQFF
>TRBJ1-2|once|TRBD1|TRBV27
TGTGCCAGCAGTTTAAAGCCCCGTGGACAGGGATCTGTCGGAGTAGGCTACACCTTC
CASSLKPRGQGSVGVGYTF
>TRBJ1-6|-|-|TRBV11-2
TGTGCCAGCAGCTTAGCCAGGGATTTCTCACCCCTCCACTTT
CASSLARDFSPLHF
>TRBJ1-5|many|-|TRBV7-9
TGTGCCAGCAGCCCAGGACAGAATCAGCCCCAGCATTTT
CASSPGQNQPQHF
>TRBJ2-1|many|TRBD2|TRBV20-1
TGCAGTGCCAACCACCAAGAGACTAGCGTGCAGAGGGGGCAGTTCTTC
CSANHQETSVQRGQFF
>TRBJ2-1|many|TRBD2|TRBV7-3
TGTGCCAGCAGCTTAAGAACTAGCGGAGAGCAGTTCTTC
CASSLRTSGEQFF
>TRBJ2-1|many|TRBD2|TRBV5-6
TGTGCCAGCAGCACGGGACTAGCATCCTACAATGAGCAGTTCTTC
CASSTGLASYNEQFF
>TRBJ2-2|-|-|TRBV3-1
TGTGCCAGCAGCCCTTCTATAAACACCGGGGAGCTGTTTTTT
CASSPSINTGELFF
>TRBJ2-1|few|TRBD1|TRBV9
TGTGCCAGCAGCGTCGCCCGGGACAGGGCGAATGAGCAGTTCTTC
CASSVARDRANEQFF
>TRBJ2-1|-|TRBD2|TRBV5-1
TGCGCCAGCACCTTACTAGCGGGAGGGCAAAATGAGCAGTTCTTC
CASTLLAGGQNEQFF
>TRBJ2-1|few|TRBD1|TRBV12-3/TRBV12-4
TGTGCCAGCGCCCAACCCGAGGGACAGCCTCAGGGAGAGCAGTTCTTC
CASAQPEGQPQGEQFF
>TRBJ1-1|-|TRBD1|TRBV5-1
TGCGCCAGCAGCTTGGCTACAGGGGTGGGAACTGAAGCTTTCTTT
CASSLATGVGTEAFF
>TRBJ2-2|once|-|TRBV11-2
TGTGCCAGCAGCTTTTTACAGGGTGACGGGGAGCTGTTTTTT
CASSFLQGDGELFF
>TRBJ2-1|many|-|TRBV5-1
TGCGCCAGCAGCTTGGTTCCTTACAGTGAGCAGTTCTTC
CASSLVPYSEQFF
>TRBJ2-1|many|TRBD2|TRBV25-1
TGTGCCAGCACCTCTAGCGGATGGTACAATGAGCAGTTCTTC
CASTSSGWYNEQFF
>TRBJ2-7|many|-|TRBV7-3
TGTGCCAGCCCCCGTCTTGAGTCCTACGAGCAGTACTTC
CASPRLESYEQYF
>TRBJ2-3|many|TRBD2|TRBV20-1
TGCAGTGCAGCACTTATTCCCAAGACTAGCGGCCACACAGATACGCAGTATTTT
CSAALIPKTSGHTDTQYF
>TRBJ2-5|-|-|TRBV29-1
TGCAGCGTTACCTCTCAAGAGACCCAGTACTTC
CSVTSQETQYF
>TRBJ1-2|many|TRBD1|TRBV27
TGTGCCAGCATGGACAGGGTTGGGTATGGCTACACCTTC
CASMDRVGYGYTF
>TRBJ2-3|-|TRBD2|TRBV7-3
TGTGCCAGCAGCCGTAGCGGGGGGGCCACCGATACGCAGTATTTT
CASSRSGGATDTQYF
>TRBJ2-3|-|-|TRBV7-2
TGTACCAGCAGCATTCTGGGGGCTAGCACAGATACGCAGTATTTT
CTSSILGASTDTQYF
>TRBJ2-1|many|-|TRBV5-6
TGTGCCAGCAGCTTGGATGGCAGATACAATGAGCAGTTCTTC
CASSLDGRYNEQFF
>TRBJ2-7|few|-|TRBV5-1
TGCGCCAGCAGCTTGGACGTCGGGACCTCCTACGAGCAGTACTTC
CASSLDVGTSYEQYF
>TRBJ2-3|many|-|TRBV9
TGTGCCAGCAGCCCCCGGTCCCTCACAGATACGCAGTATTTT
CASSPRSLTDTQYF
>TRBJ2-5|few|TRBD2|TRBV3-1
TGTGCCAGCTTCTCCTGGACTAGCGGGCAAGAGACCCAGTACTTC
CASFSWTSGQETQYF
>TRBJ2-2|many|-|TRBV6-4
TGTGCCAGCAGTGACTCGGGGGACACCGGGGAGCTGTTTTTT
CASSDSGDTGELFF
>TRBJ1-2|many|TRBD1|TRBV5-1
TGCGCCAGCAGCTTGGGCCCCTGGACAGGCTATGGCTACACCTTC
CASSLGPWTGYGYTF
>TRBJ2-1|many|TRBD1|TRBV5-1
TGCGCCAGCACCCCGGGACAGGGTGTATACAATGAGCAGTTCTTC
CASTPGQGVYNEQFF
>TRBJ2-1|many|-|TRBV5-1
TGCGCCAGCAGCTTGGCTGGACTAGGACAGAATGAGCAGTTCTTC
CASSLAGLGQNEQFF
>TRBJ2-7|-|TRBD1|TRBV4-1
TGCGCCAGCAGCCAAGCAGGGGGCCTATCCTACGAGCAGTACTTC
CASSQAGGLSYEQYF
>TRBJ2-1|many|TRBD1|TRBV14
TGTGCCAGCAGCCTCAGGCCTGCACAGGGGGCGCTTAATGAGCAGTTCTTC
CASSLRPAQGALNEQFF
>TRBJ1-1|few|-|TRBV18
TGTGCCAGCTCACCTAGCCCTTTTGAAGCTTTCTTT
CASSPSPFEAFF
>TRBJ2-3|many|TRBD2|TRBV25-1
TGTGCCAGCAGTGAAAACCCCGGGACTAGCGCGAACCACACAGATACGCAGTATTTT
CASSENPGTSANHTDTQYF
>TRBJ2-5|few|-|TRBV12-3/TRBV12-4
TGTGCCAGCAGTCCTGAATATTGGACAGACCACAGGGAGACCCAGTACTTC
CASSPEYWTDHRETQYF
>TRBJ2-1|-|-|TRBV20-1
TGCAGTGCAACGGGAGACTCCTACAATGAGCAGTTCTTC
CSATGDSYNEQFF
>TRBJ2-7|few|-|TRBV4-1
TGCGCCAGCAGCCAAGATCAGACCCGCGGGTACGAGCAGTACTTC
CASSQDQTRGYEQYF
>TRBJ2-5|few|TRBD2|TRBV11-2
TGTGCCAGCAGCCCATCGAGCGGGGCAGAGACCCAGTACTTC
CASSPSSGAETQYF
>TRBJ2-7|-|-|TRBV3-1
TGTGCCAGCAGCCAAGATGAGGCCAGCCCCTTGGAGCAGTACTTC
CASSQDEASPLEQYF
>TRBJ2-3|-|-|TRBV20-1
TGCAGTGCTGAACCTACAGACCAGAGGGGGGATACGCAGTATTTT
CSAEPTDQRGDTQYF
>TRBJ1-6|many|-|TRBV12-3/TRBV12-4
TGTGCCAGCAGTTTCTATAATTCACCCCTCCACTTT
CASSFYNSPLHF
>TRBJ2-1|-|-|TRBV2
TGTGCCAGCAGTGAAGAAAAGTACAATGAGCAGTTCTTC
CASSEEKYNEQFF
>TRBJ2-1|many|TRBD2|TRBV10-2
TGCGCCAGCAAAATAGCGGGGGGAGGCAATGAGCAGTTCTTC
CASKIAGGGNEQFF
>TRBJ2-5|many|-|TRBV5-1
TGCGCCAGCAGGCTGGGATTCACCGAGGTCCGAGAGACCCAGTACTTC
CASRLGFTEVRETQYF
>TRBJ1-4|few|-|TRBV3-1
TGTGCCAGCAGCCAAGAAAAGGGGGGCGGTGAAAAACTGTTTTTT
CASSQEKGGGEKLFF
>TRBJ2-1|-|TRBD2|TRBV15
TGTGCCACCAACACACTCAGGAGCGGGGGGTACAATGAGCAGTTCTTC
CATNTLRSGGYNEQFF
>TRBJ2-3|many|-|TRBV29-1
TGCAGCGTTAGGGGAGGAGGAACAGATACGCAGTATTTT
CSVRGGGTDTQYF
>TRBJ2-1|few|TRBD2|TRBV28
TGTGCCAGCAGTGGACTAGCGGGGAACAATGAGCAGTTCTTC
CASSGLAGNNEQFF
>TRBJ2-5|many|TRBD1|TRBV20-1
TGCAGTGTGGACAGGACACCGGGGGAGACCCAGTACTTC
CSVDRTPGETQYF
>TRBJ1-5|few|-|TRBV4-1
TGCGCCAGCAGCCAGGGCCCAGCTAGCAATCAGCCCCAGCATTTT
CASSQGPASNQPQHF
>TRBJ2-7|few|-|TRBV20-1
TGCAGTGCTAGAGATCGAGTCAACTACTACGAGCAGTACTTC
CSARDRVNYYEQYF
>TRBJ1-5|many|-|TRBV15
TGTGCCACCAGCAGAGATCGAAGGGGGGGCGATCAGCCCCAGCATTTT
CATSRDRRGGDQPQHF
>TRBJ1-5|many|-|TRBV12-3/TRBV12-4
TGTGCCAGCAGTTTATCTAGAAGTGATCAGCCCCAGCATTTT
CASSLSRSDQPQHF
>TRBJ2-3|few|-|TRBV4-2
TGTGCCAGCAGCGTTCGACTAGTAACATCAGATACGCAGTATTTT
CASSVRLVTSDTQYF
>TRBJ2-5|-|-|TRBV28
TGTGCGAGTCAGGACGGGTCAGAGACCCAGTACTTC
CASQDGSETQYF